This T cell receptor (beta chain) was observed in a study of shared clonotypes between healthy human individuals. Turning to this clone: Its antigen is currently unknown.

For sorted subsets, approximately 200 ng DNA per replicate equaled around 28,000 T cell genomes. The assay was immunoSEQ multiplex PCR, and TCRdb's table has in-frame clones only and misses some. The sample yields hundreds of thousands of clones, around 96% seen once. Study results and limitations: What naive subsets generally showed was a larger estimated richness than memory subsets showed. A few donors had about 5.1% of their naive CD4 clonotypes in common.

CD45RO-negative, CCR7-selected cells formed the naive CD8 fraction, which excluded terminally differentiated effector memory CD45RA+ cells. The sequence was obtained from a woman under 40 in good health. Sample: naive CD8+ T cells sorted from blood.

The CDR3 reads CATSRERTEAYEQYF. CDR3 coding DNA: TGTGCCACCAGCAGAGAGAGGACCGAGGCCTACGAGCAGTACTTC. The J gene is TRBJ2-7, the V gene TRBV15; D is uncertain. The length of the CDR3 is 15 residues. The V gene's germline CDR1 is LNHNV and CDR2 YYDKDF (reference sequence). Trimming shortened V by 0 bases and J by 2 bases, and 11 bases separated the two germline ends.